This TCR beta chain originates from a study of shared clonotypes between healthy human individuals (dated by TCRdb to the early 2020s). For context, the study as a whole: The cohort included three men and a couple of women between 18 and 49 years of age. For each donor, CD4 naive and CD4 memory were each given three plates, CD8 naive was given two plates, and CD8 memory was given one plate. To estimate repertoire size and how much clonotype sharing occurs between individuals, the study deeply sequenced the blood TCR repertoires of roughly 5 healthy adults. To increase sequencing depth and limit assay-specific biases, TCR repertoire library preparation and sequencing were carried out by different laboratories using diverse techniques. Per donor, leukapheresis produced somewhere between about 0.9 and 9 billion PBMCs.

General study outcomes and caveats: Larger estimated clonotype richness was generally found for naive subsets than for memory subsets. The small number of donors limited the genetic and exposure-history diversity represented. Sampling was limited to blood, and TCR repertoires in tissue likely differ from TCR repertoires in blood. Pairwise subsampling led to the expectation that sequencing depth would affect the degree of clonotype sharing among donors. Compared with non-shared clonotypes, the clonotypes found in all four sorted-subset donors had higher generation probabilities. Approximately 5% of naive CD4, 3.5% of naive CD8, approximately 2% of memory CD4, and 0.4% of memory CD8 clonotypes were shared across a few donors. Incomplete sequencing was indicated by rarefaction of sorted-subset datasets, despite the large sequencing depth.

A remark on this clone: Its specific antigen is unknown. One base away there is no much larger clone; base qualities are not given.

Inclusive of the bounding cysteine and phenylalanine, the CDR3 is 13 residues long. Solely the CDR3 DNA is kept, with 39 bases framed from the first base. The germline V gene yields MNHEY for CDR1 and SVGAGI for CDR2. The trim is 9 bases for V and 5 bases for J, with a gap of 13 bases between the germline ends. Healthy HIV-negative adults with no recently reported acute infections or vaccinations were included as donors. Only Caucasian adults living in Nashville, Tennessee, USA were represented among the donors. CD4+ T cells were enriched by magnetic negative selection, after which naive cells were positively selected on CD45RA and the negative fraction was taken as the memory subset. Blood was obtained by leukapheresis, after which PBMCs were separated by Ficoll-Histopaque density gradient centrifugation and cryopreserved in liquid nitrogen vapor phase. Purity and quantity of every magnetically sorted T cell population were checked by analytical flow cytometry. Genomic DNA was isolated from every sorted fraction and measured by UV absorbance on a Nanodrop 2000c.

TCR CDR3 regions were amplified from genomic DNA by multiplex PCR using the deep immunoSEQ assay. Genomic DNA extracted from each cell subset was distributed evenly over all wells of several immunoSEQ 96-well plates, and each plate served as one replicate. For sorted subsets, each replicate PCR was loaded with approximately 0.2 ug genomic DNA, equivalent to some 31,000 T cell genomes. Purified libraries were quantified with a Qubit 3.0 fluorometer, sized on a Bioanalyzer 2100, and re-quantified with the KAPA Library Quantification kit. Every immunoSEQ 96-well plate was sequenced on a separate single-read 150-cycle Illumina NextSeq 550 flow cell. Turning to the authors' computational methods: Because the immunoSEQ output held only junctional sequences and lacked quality scores, the filtering could not match the filtering applied to full-length reads. Sequences were annotated with PyIR, a Python wrapper for IgBLAST v1.9, using IMGT germline references to assign V/J genes and CDR3. Reads were filtered out if the reads had weak V/J assignments (E-value above 1e-6), no CDR3, stop codons, out-of-frame junctions, or ambiguous translated residues. V3J clonotypes were defined as sequences sharing the same inferred V gene, J gene, and CDR3 amino acid sequence. Percentage overlap between repertoires was computed as shared unique clonotypes divided by the size of the smaller repertoire. RTK rarefaction, the Chao1 estimator, and Recon v2.1 estimates of unobserved clonotypes were used to assess repertoire richness. OLGA was used to compute generation probabilities for all TCRbeta clonotypes that the gDNA method yielded from a few donors. TCRdb provides this immuneACCESS table in a form limited to in-frame rearrangements. Some clones are lacking; in checked studies, under half of them reflect an unresolved V gene, and why the rest are absent is not known. V and J calls and clone size come straight from that table; D and trimming were deduced from the DNA. In this sample the table shows about 2.4 million clones, approximately 93% of which occur a single time. The ten largest clones represent approximately 0.36% of the sample.

The sequence joins TRBV6-5 to TRBJ1-4, with no confidently assigned D gene. This TCR was recovered from a man younger than 35 in good health. Some clones in this sample may be carry-over from other donors' samples. The sequencing input was naive CD4+ T cells from PBMCs. Sample cell subset or site, as interpreted from the label and publication: CD45RA+ positively selected. CDR3 region: CASAAWVNEKLFF. The DNA sequence follows: TGTGCCAGTGCCGCGTGGGTCAATGAAAAACTGTTTTTT.